The next 14 T cell receptor beta chains were all read from a single sample in a study of spatial heterogeneity in lung cancer. Study outcomes and limitations: Tumor mutation count correlated with how many alpha and beta TCRs expanded intratumorally.

From the 5' RACE reads, TCRdb called clonotypes with MiXCR, one entry per CDR3 protein. The sample consists of roughly 7,700 distinct CDR3 sequences, about an eighth of them appearing once. The antigens of these receptors remain unknown. Regarding time point: sample taken at primary tumor resection. Sample: lung tumor tissue, taken at surgery. The receptors shown here come from a male donor with early-stage non-small cell lung cancer.

This clonotype was counted at least ten times. The V gene is TRBV12-3 or TRBV12-4, the J gene TRBJ1-5; D might be TRBD1 (5 bases). The CDR3 length is 14 residues. V lost 3 bases and J lost 7, with 13 bases in between. The DNA of the CDR3 is TGTGCCAGCAGTTTTGGAGGGGTGGGGCAGCCCCAGCATTTT. Amino acid sequence: CASSFGGVGQPQHF.

This clonotype is termed medium-sized (0.01 to 0.1%). This chain connects TRBV18 to TRBJ2-1, with D unclear. The germline V gene encodes CDR1 KGHSH and CDR2 LQKENI. CDR3 size: 13 residues. V lost 3 bases and J 5 bases, leaving 8 bases between the germline ends. CDR3 sequence (DNA): TGTGCCAGCTCACCTACTTCCCACAATGAGCAGTTCTTC. It is translated as CASSPTSHNEQFF.

This clonotype was counted at least ten times. The chain joins TRBV5-1 to TRBJ2-2, with a possible D match to TRBD1 (6 bases). Germline V gene sequence: CDR1 SGHRS, CDR2 YFSETQ. V shed 3 bases and J shed 5 bases, with 20 bases lying between them. CDR3 size: 17 residues. The CDR3 DNA sequence: TGCGCCAGCAGCTCCACCATGATGACAGGTCTGACCGGGGAGCTGTTTTTT. The encoded protein is CASSSTMMTGLTGELFF.

This clonotype is deemed medium-sized. J is TRBJ2-1 and V is TRBV20-1; no clear D. Germline V gene sequence: CDR1 DFQATT, CDR2 SNEGSKA (reference sequence). The CDR3 totals 13 residues. V shed 3 bases and J shed 8 bases, with 14 bases lying between them. Here the CDR3 reads CSASFPGPDEQFF. CDR3 sequence (DNA): TGCAGTGCTAGTTTCCCCGGCCCCGATGAGCAGTTCTTC.

In this sample, this clonotype is medium-sized. The chain joins TRBV5-1 to TRBJ1-2; D is possibly TRBD1 (6 bases). The CDR3 runs 14 residues. V was pared by 1 base and J by 4 bases, with 11 bases between. The germline V gene encodes CDR1 SGHRS and CDR2 YFSETQ. In DNA, the CDR3 is TGCGCCAGCAGCTTGCCGGGACACTCCTATGGCTACACCTTC. Its translation: CASSLPGHSYGYTF.

This chain uses TRBV29-1 with TRBJ2-1, with D possibly being TRBD1 or TRBD2 (7 bases each). Germline V CDR1 and CDR2: SQVTM, ANQGSEA. Deletions cut 3 bases from V and 8 bases from J, with 20 bases between. The CDR3 sequence is 15 residues long. The CDR3 spells CSVEGAGGGPHEQFF. The CDR3 DNA follows: TGCAGCGTTGAGGGGGCAGGGGGAGGGCCACATGAGCAGTTCTTC.

In its sample, this clonotype is medium-sized. The genes are TRBV11-1 and TRBJ2-1; 10 bases fit TRBD2. Germline CDR1 SGHAT, CDR2 FQDESV (reference sequence). The CDR3 consists of 16 residues. The V gene end was trimmed by 5 bases and the J gene end by 6 bases; junction bases not matched to a gene: 10. The CDR3 coding sequence is TGTGCCAGCAGCCATAAGAGCGGGAGGGGGTCCAATGAGCAGTTCTTC. This sequence encodes CASSHKSGRGSNEQFF.

This clonotype has only a few counts. The rearrangement links TRBV3-1 to TRBJ1-1; 10 nucleotides match TRBD1. Trimming took 4 bases from V and 3 from J; bases not matched to a gene: 2. The germline V gene encodes CDR1 LGHDT and CDR2 YNNKEL (reference sequence). The CDR3 is made up of 14 amino acids. The CDR3 spells CASSLGTGDTEAFF. In nucleotides, the CDR3 is TGTGCCAGCAGCCTGGGGACAGGGGACACTGAAGCTTTCTTT.

This clonotype ranks as medium-sized. The gene calls are TRBV4-3 and TRBJ1-4; D gene uncertain. This CDR3 contains 15 residues. Germline assignment: CDR1 LGHNA and CDR2 YSLEER. V lost 0 bases, J lost 8 bases, and 13 bases lay in between. Here the CDR3 reads CASSQDTWVEEKLFF. The CDR3 DNA sequence: TGCGCCAGCAGCCAAGATACATGGGTGGAGGAAAAACTGTTTTTT.

A remark on this clonotype: This could be a read error, since a much larger clone is one nucleotide away. The rearrangement uses TRBV7-2 and TRBJ1-1; 7 bases fit TRBD1. This CDR3 comprises 13 residues. Germline lookup yields CDR1 SGHTA and CDR2 FQGNSA. V shed 4 bases and J 11 bases; nucleotides not matched to a gene: 10. CDR3 sequence reads: CASSSETGLKAFF. Written as DNA, the CDR3 is TGTGCCAGCAGCTCCGAGACAGGGCTTAAGGCTTTCTTT.

This clonotype was detected ten times or more. This rearrangement joins TRBV2 to TRBJ2-5; 10 bases are a match to TRBD2. The CDR3 is 14 residues long. CDR1 is SNHLY, CDR2 FYNNEI, per germline. The ends lost 2 bases at V and 3 bases at J; junction bases unmatched: 0. As DNA, the CDR3 is TGTGCCAGCAGTGAAAGCGGGGGGGAAGAGACCCAGTACTTC. This translates into CASSESGGEETQYF.

The table lists this clonotype with many counts. The J gene is TRBJ2-7, the V gene TRBV3-1; 13 positions match TRBD2. V dropped 4 bases and J dropped 4; count of bases not matched to a gene: 7. The CDR3 has 16 residues. Germline V lookup: CDR1 LGHDT, CDR2 YNNKEL (reference sequence). The CDR3 region has the DNA TGTGCCAGCAGCCTTCGGACTAGCGGGAGTGGGTACGAGCAGTACTTC. Translated: CASSLRTSGSGYEQYF.

The genes are TRBV6-1 and TRBJ2-7, with TRBD2 matching 11 bases. J lost 3 bases, V lost 5 bases, and 6 bases had no gene match. The CDR3 has 15 residues. Germline V CDR1 and CDR2: MNHNS, SASEGT. This CDR3 is CASSSSGRPLYEQYF. The CDR3 DNA follows: TGTGCCAGCAGTTCTAGCGGGAGGCCCCTCTACGAGCAGTACTTC.

This clonotype was recorded many times. The chain employs TRBV20-1 and TRBJ2-1, with D hard to call. The CDR3 runs to 16 residues. V shed 0 bases and J shed 5 bases, with 17 bases lying between them. Germline V lookup: CDR1 DFQATT, CDR2 SNEGSKA (reference sequence). As DNA, the CDR3 is TGCAGTGCTAGAGATATAGAGACAAGGATTAACAATGAGCAGTTCTTC. Encoded protein: CSARDIETRINNEQFF.